The 18 T cell receptor beta chains below all came from one sample that was sequenced in a study of CD8+CD57+ T cells in acquired aplastic anemia. Profiling that covered TCR beta VDJ and CDR3 relied on genomic DNA as its template. TCRdb independently ran MiXCR on the reads; one entry per CDR3 protein. The data contain 160,000 or so distinct CDR3 sequences, 71% of them singletons. Patients selected for sequencing had displayed CD8+CD57+ cell expansion by flow cytometry. Material for sequencing was sorted CD4+, CD8+, or CD8+CD57+ T cells (not recorded which) from PBMCs. The source is a human donor with aplastic anemia.

This clonotype was seen only a few times. The V and J genes are TRBV9 and TRBJ2-1; the match to TRBD2 covers 9 bases. Trimming took 2 bases from V and 3 from J; bases not matched to a gene: 3. This CDR3 is built from 15 residues. Germline V gene lookup returns CDR1 SGDLS and CDR2 YYNGEE. The CDR3 DNA follows: TGTGCCAGCAGCGTCGGACTAGCGATCTACAATGAGCAGTTCTTC. It yields the protein CASSVGLAIYNEQFF.

The count of this clonotype is one. V gene TRBV15 combines with J gene TRBJ2-7; D might be TRBD2 (5 bases). Per the germline V gene, CDR1 is LNHNV and CDR2 is YYDKDF (reference sequence). The CDR3 runs to 17 residues. Trimming pared 5 bases from V and 0 bases from J, leaving 20 bases between. The CDR3 loop is CATSATGFGVYSYEQYF. CDR3 sequence (DNA): TGTGCCACCAGCGCAACGGGATTTGGGGTCTACTCCTACGAGCAGTACTTC.

As for this clonotype: It is likely a read error, because the conserved phenylalanine at the end of the CDR3 is missing. Because the CDR3's place on the DNA is in doubt, the DNA is left out and the CDR3 is given as listed by TCRdb. V gene TRBV6-4 combines with J gene TRBJ2-5; the table assigns TRBD2, which was not confirmed against the DNA. The germline V gene encodes CDR1 MRHNA and CDR2 SNTAGT. The CDR3 contains 9 residues when both ends are counted. The CDR3 region is CASSEGLAG.

The chain couples TRBV29-1 to TRBJ2-1; D is uncertain. Trimming cost V 4 bases and J 8 bases, with 15 bases left between them. Germline V lookup: CDR1 SQVTM, CDR2 ANQGSEA. This CDR3 is 13 amino acids long. Here the CDR3 DNA reads TGCAGCGTTGTCGGCCTCTTTATCGATGAGCAGTTCTTC. This sequence encodes CSVVGLFIDEQFF.

V usage is TRBV19 and J usage is TRBJ1-6; 7 nucleotides line up with TRBD1. J gave up 5 bases and V 7 bases, and 5 bases lay outside the gene matches. The CDR3 contains 14 residues. Per the germline V gene, CDR1 is LNHDA and CDR2 is SQIVND (reference sequence). CDR3 sequence: CASKGGLDNSPLHF. In nucleotides, the CDR3 is TGTGCCAGTAAAGGGGGCCTTGATAATTCACCCCTCCACTTT. Variable domain in full (rest from reference TRBV19 and TRBJ1-6): DGGITQSPKYLFRKEGQNVTLSCEQNLNHDAMYWYRQDPGQGLRLIYYSQIVNDFQKGDIAEGYSVSREKKESFPLTVTSAQKNPTAFYLCASKGGLDNSPLHFGNGTRLTVT.

The chain couples TRBV12-3 or TRBV12-4 to TRBJ2-7; TRBD2 aligns across 8 bases. The V gene end was trimmed by 2 bases and the J gene end by 6 bases; junction bases not matched to a gene: 9. The CDR3 length is 15 residues. CDR3 sequence: CASSLRVGLVAEQYF. The CDR3 DNA reads as TGTGCCAGCAGTTTAAGGGTGGGACTAGTCGCCGAGCAGTACTTC.

This chain uses TRBV20-1 with TRBJ1-4; D perhaps matches TRBD1 (5 bases). CDR1 DFQATT and CDR2 SNEGSKA come from the germline V gene (reference sequence). V gave up 6 bases and J gave up 4 bases, with 15 bases separating them. The CDR3 has 14 amino acids. The CDR3 protein is CSARKTALNEKLFF. The CDR3, as DNA: TGCAGTGCCAGAAAGACAGCGCTTAATGAAAAACTGTTTTTT.

This chain uses TRBV7-9 with TRBJ1-5; TRBD1 agrees at 7 bases. V lost 6 bases and J lost 7; bases outside the gene matches: 9. The CDR3 is 14 residues long. Germline loops: CDR1 SEHNR, CDR2 FQNEAQ (reference sequence). As DNA, the CDR3 is TGTGCCAGCAGTGACGGGGCAGGGGGACAGCCCCAGCATTTT. Encoded protein: CASSDGAGGQPQHF.

CDR3 in DNA: TGTGCCAGCAGCCCGCTAGCCAGGGTCAACGAGCAGTACTTC. This codes for CASSPLARVNEQYF. The chain recombines TRBV7-9 with TRBJ2-7; D may correspond to TRBD1 or TRBD2 (5 bases each). In germline, CDR1 is SEHNR, CDR2 FQNEAQ (reference sequence). V was trimmed by 5 bases and J by 5 bases, leaving 16 bases between them. This CDR3 region has 14 residues. The variable domain in full, completed from reference TRBV7-9 and TRBJ2-7, reads DTGVSQNPRHKITKRGQNVTFRCDPISEHNRLYWYRQTLGQGPEFLTYFQNEAQLEKSRLLSDRFSAERPKGSFSTLEIQRTEQGDSAMYLCASSPLARVNEQYFGPGTRLTVT.

The chain has TRBV20-1 and TRBJ2-5; no definite D call. The CDR3 is 13 residues long. The germline V and J ends were trimmed by 6 bases and 5 bases, with 16 bases remaining between them. The germline gives CDR1 DFQATT, CDR2 SNEGSKA (reference sequence). CDR3 protein: CSATSPNRETQYF. The CDR3 bases are TGCAGTGCCACAAGCCCGAATCGTGAGACCCAGTACTTC.

The V gene is TRBV2, the J gene TRBJ2-6; tentatively, D is TRBD1 or TRBD2 (5 bases each). The CDR3 covers 14 residues. From germline, CDR1 is SNHLY and CDR2 FYNNEI. V lost 4 bases and J lost 3, with 7 bases in between. As DNA, the CDR3 is TGTGCCAGCAGTGGGGGGTATGGGGCCAACGTCCTGACTTTC. Encoded protein: CASSGGYGANVLTF.

This chain uses TRBV24-1 with TRBJ2-1; tentative D call: TRBD1 (6 bases). CDR3 size: 11 residues. Germline loops: CDR1 KGHDR, CDR2 SFDVKD. V lost 4 bases and J lost 10, with 7 bases in between. The CDR3 coding sequence is TGTGCCACCAGTGACGGGACAGAGCAGTTCTTC. Encoded protein: CATSDGTEQFF.

With respect to this clonotype: A much larger clone is a single base away; this may be a read error. The chain is built from TRBV7-2 and TRBJ2-1, with 10 positions matching TRBD2. Germline V gene sequence: CDR1 SGHTA, CDR2 FQGNSA. The CDR3 runs 16 residues. The CDR3 DNA is TGTGCCAGCAGCTTATATCGAGCGGGGGGGTACAATGAGCGGTTCTTC. This sequence encodes CASSLYRAGGYNERFF.

The chain recombines TRBV20-1 with TRBJ1-1; TRBD1 is a possible D gene (5 bases). This CDR3 is built from 14 residues. Germline V gene sequence: CDR1 DFQATT, CDR2 SNEGSKA (reference sequence). V was pared by 6 bases and J by 8 bases, with 22 bases between. The CDR3 sequence is CSATGPEVIREAFF. CDR3 DNA: TGCAGTGCGACGGGACCTGAAGTTATCCGGGAAGCTTTCTTT.

The CDR3, as DNA: TGTGCCAGCAGCTCCATACAGAAATACGAGCAGTACTTC. Protein product: CASSSIQKYEQYF. The chain has TRBV7-8 and TRBJ2-7; no reliable D call. V was pared by 4 bases and J by 4 bases, with 11 bases between. The CDR3 sequence is 13 residues long. Looked up from germline, CDR1 is SGHVS and CDR2 is FQNEAQ.

The V gene is TRBV15, the J gene TRBJ1-4; 10 bases are shared with TRBD1. Germline V gene sequence: CDR1 LNHNV, CDR2 YYDKDF (reference sequence). CDR3 length: 16 residues. The ends lost 1 base at V and 5 bases at J; junction bases unmatched: 4. CDR3 amino acids: CATSRGPGQGNEKLFF. The CDR3 DNA is TGTGCCACCAGCAGAGGACCGGGACAGGGGAATGAAAAACTGTTTTTT.

Details on this clonotype: One end of the junction fails to match germline, which may point to a read error. The rearrangement links TRBV12-3 or TRBV12-4 to TRBJ2-7, with 12 positions matching TRBD2. The CDR3 runs 15 residues. DNA for the CDR3: TGTGCCAGCAGTCTAGCGGGGGGGCGTAGCTACGAGCAGTACTTC. Its translation: CASSLAGGRSYEQYF.

This clonotype was seen once. Given the absence of the conserved phenylalanine or tryptophan at the CDR3 end, a read error is likely. The genes are TRBV9 and TRBJ1-6; weak D call: TRBD1 (5 bases). Looked up from germline, CDR1 is SGDLS and CDR2 is YYNGEE. The CDR3 extends over 16 amino acids. V was cut by 4 bases and J by 7 bases, with 18 bases left in between. In nucleotides, the CDR3 is TGTGCCAGCAGCCCACTCATGGGGGTAGGGAATTCACCCCTCCACTCT. Its translation: CASSPLMGVGNSPLHS.